This entry concerns a single T cell receptor (beta chain). These data are taken from a study of identical twins. MiXCR, applied by TCRdb to the 5' RACE reads, yields one record per CDR3 protein. The sample contains 200,000 to 250,000 distinct CDR3 sequences, approximately 8.3% of which appear only once. The CDR3 has 14 amino acids. Deletions cut 5 bases from V and 6 bases from J, with 16 bases between. Germline CDR1 SGHAT, CDR2 FQNNGV. This same sample was also taken into another study, of yellow fever vaccine responses in identical twins.

The clonotype comes from a woman between 18 and 29 years old in good health. Sequenced material: memory (CD45RO+) T cells sorted from blood. The chain joins TRBV11-2 to TRBJ1-2; D is undetermined. CDR3 amino acids: CASSRSPSLDGYTF. CDR3 nucleotide sequence: TGTGCCAGCAGCCGATCACCCAGCTTAGATGGCTACACCTTC.